These 3 T cell receptor beta chains share one sample of origin, sequenced in a study of beta chain features in type 1 diabetes. The entirety of the isolated RNA underwent reverse transcription, so expressed TCRB transcripts were sequenced. Assay used: immunoSEQ multiplex PCR; TCRdb lists only in-frame clones, some missing. Seen here are around 300,000 clones, 14% observed once, and the top ten hold roughly 7%. Sequencing used central memory CD4+ T cells from blood. These receptor sequences come from a young man in good health.

This clone was picked up a small number of times. The rearrangement links TRBV6-5 to TRBJ2-3; D might be TRBD1 (5 bases). CDR3 length: 13 residues. The ends were cut back, 6 bases at V and 4 bases at J, with 11 bases in the middle. Per germline, CDR1 MNHEY and CDR2 SVGAGI. CDR3 bases: TGTGCCAGCAGCCCCATAGGGGCAGATACGCAGTATTTT. Protein: CASSPIGADTQYF.

This clone was observed a handful of times. The chain combines TRBV7-9 with TRBJ1-6; D gene unclear. Germline CDR1 SEHNR, CDR2 FQNEAQ (reference sequence). CDR3 length: 16 residues. The V end lost 1 base, the J end lost 6 bases, and 13 bases lay between the germline ends. The CDR3 DNA sequence: TGTGCCAGCAGCTTAGATTGGGCCCGGGGTAATTCACCCCTCCACTTT. Its translation is CASSLDWARGNSPLHF.

This clone was counted a few times. The chain combines TRBV7-2 with TRBJ2-2; D is unresolved. Trimming removed 1 base from V and 0 bases from J, with 15 bases in between. The CDR3 has 18 residues. Germline V CDR1 and CDR2: SGHTA, FQGNSA. The CDR3 nucleotides are TGTGCCAGCAGCTTAGACCGTGTCGGGCATACGAACACCGGGGAGCTGTTTTTT. It yields the protein CASSLDRVGHTNTGELFF.